These 8 T cell receptor beta chains share one sample of origin, sequenced in a study of CD8+ T cells in alopecia areata. Specified treatment: oral pan-JAK inhibitor, 5-10 mg twice daily. As the sequencing template, cDNA was produced by extracting RNA and reverse transcribing it. Libraries were prepared by immunoSEQ multiplex PCR; TCRdb keeps only in-frame clonotypes and omits some of them. This table holds approximately 210,000 clones, approximately 60% found once. The starting material was CD4+ T cells sorted from blood, obtained at week 4, from a patient treated with tofacitinib. The receptors stem from a human donor with alopecia areata.

This clone was found a few times. V and J are TRBV6-6 and TRBJ1-5, with D tentatively TRBD1 (6 bases). The CDR3 loop spans 13 amino acids. Between the trimmed V and J ends, which lost 7 bases and 11 bases, there was a span of 18 bases. In germline, CDR1 is MNHNY, CDR2 SVGAGI (reference sequence). The DNA of the CDR3 is TGTGCCAGCACGGGGGCCGCCGGTGGGGCCCAGCATTTT. Amino acids: CASTGAAGGAQHF.

The V gene is TRBV11-2, the J gene TRBJ2-4, with 7 bases identical to TRBD1. Trimming took 5 bases from V and 6 from J; bases not matched to a gene: 4. CDR3 size: 13 residues. Per the germline V gene, CDR1 is SGHAT and CDR2 is FQNNGV. The CDR3 DNA reads as TGTGCCAGCAGCCATACAGGGGTAAACATTCAGTACTTC. It specifies CASSHTGVNIQYF.

The chain is built from TRBV29-1 and TRBJ1-5; tentative D call: TRBD1 (6 bases). V was clipped by 7 bases and J by 3 bases, with 13 bases between them. From germline, CDR1 is SQVTM and CDR2 ANQGSEA. The length of the CDR3 is 13 residues. CDR3 amino acids: CSAAQGSNQPQHF. CDR3 nucleotide sequence: TGCAGCGCCGCGCAGGGGTCCAATCAGCCCCAGCATTTT.

The chain uses TRBV29-1 and TRBJ1-4; D is unresolved. The germline gives CDR1 SQVTM, CDR2 ANQGSEA. V was clipped by 0 bases and J by 7 bases, with 6 bases between them. The CDR3 is 12 amino acids. CDR3 sequence: CSVEDGGEKLFF. Here the CDR3 DNA reads TGCAGCGTTGAAGATGGAGGTGAAAAACTGTTTTTT.

The chain couples TRBV30 to TRBJ1-6, with unresolved D. Trimming removed 4 bases at V and 8 bases at J, with 21 bases between. Germline V gene sequence: CDR1 GTSNPN, CDR2 SVGIG (reference sequence). The CDR3 runs to 16 residues. CDR3 residues: CAWTSPLREVHSPLHF. The CDR3 nucleotides are TGTGCCTGGACCTCCCCCTTAAGGGAGGTACATTCACCCCTCCACTTT. Variable domain in full (rest from reference TRBV30 and TRBJ1-6): SQTIHQWPATLVQPVGSPLSLECTVEGTSNPNLYWYRQAAGRGLQLLFYSVGIGQISSEVPQNLSASRPQDRQFILSSKKLLLSDSGFYLCAWTSPLREVHSPLHFGNGTRLTVT.

This clone has more than one count but fewer than ten. This sequence joins TRBV7-9 and TRBJ2-6; D assignment may be TRBD1 or TRBD2 (5 bases each). V lost 11 bases and J 0 bases, leaving 17 bases between the germline ends. The CDR3 has 16 amino acids. CDR1 is SEHNR, CDR2 FQNEAQ, per germline (reference sequence). The CDR3 bases are TGTGCCGGGGGTCGGGTCCCCTACTCTGGGGCCAACGTCCTGACTTTC. This translates into CAGGRVPYSGANVLTF.

In this sample, this clone turned up a few times. The rearrangement links TRBV28 to TRBJ2-7; maybe TRBD1 (5 bases). Germline CDR1 is MDHEN and CDR2 is SYDVKM. CDR3 length equals 13 residues. Trimming cost V 8 bases and J 4 bases, with 15 bases left between them. CDR3 bases: TGTGCCAGCCGGACACTGTCCCCGTACGAGCAGTACTTC. It encodes CASRTLSPYEQYF.

The rearrangement uses TRBV30 and TRBJ2-1; weak D call: TRBD1 (5 bases). Per germline, CDR1 GTSNPN and CDR2 SVGIG (reference sequence). V lost 0 bases to trimming and J lost 9 bases, with 9 bases between them. This CDR3 comprises 12 residues. The CDR3 protein is CAWSVRRGEQFF. The DNA for the CDR3 is TGTGCCTGGAGTGTACGAAGGGGTGAGCAGTTCTTC.